Listed below are T cell receptor beta chains from one sample, sequenced in a study of T-cell reconstitution after alpha-beta-depleted transplantation in children. Each CDR3 protein gets one entry after TCRdb re-called the PCR reads with MiXCR. Found here are 400,000 to 500,000 distinct CDR3 sequences, under 13% of them singletons; the top ten hold 4.5% to 7%. This specimen was PBMCs from the stem cell graft donor, taken from the stem cell graft. The receptors shown here come from a human donor who donated a stem cell graft to a child with acute myeloid leukemia. Each CDR3 is given with its conserved first and last residue. A D gene is named only where the DNA matches it firmly. The size field is filled for only some rows; it gives once, few, many or a size class.

CDR3: CSARGGQNYEQYF; DNA: TGCAGTGCTAGAGGGGGGCAGAACTACGAGCAGTACTTC; length: 13; D: .; J: TRBJ2-7; V: TRBV20-1; size: few
CDR3: CAISRSLGQDRPNTGELFF; DNA: TGTGCCATCAGTAGGTCGTTGGGGCAGGACCGCCCGAACACCGGGGAGCTGTTTTTT; length: 19; D: .; J: TRBJ2-2; V: TRBV10-3; size: .
CDR3: CASSPLGRENEKLFF; DNA: TGTGCCAGCAGTCCCCTTGGACGGGAGAATGAAAAACTGTTTTTT; length: 15; D: .; J: TRBJ1-4; V: TRBV27; size: many
CDR3: CSAPLAGRLSTDTQYF; DNA: TGCAGTGCTCCACTAGCGGGGCGACTGAGCACAGATACGCAGTATTTT; length: 16; D: TRBD2; J: TRBJ2-3; V: TRBV20-1; size: many
CDR3: CASSYSDTSSGNTIYF; DNA: TGTGCCAGCAGTTACTCGGACACGTCCTCTGGAAACACCATATATTTT; length: 16; D: .; J: TRBJ1-3; V: TRBV6-2/TRBV6-3; size: few
CDR3: CASSIAGGLNQPQHF; DNA: TGTGCCAGTAGTATAGCTGGAGGGTTGAATCAGCCCCAGCATTTT; length: 15; D: .; J: TRBJ1-5; V: TRBV19; size: few
CDR3: CSARAHSSGGLEDTQYF; DNA: TGCAGTGCTAGAGCCCACTCTAGCGGGGGGCTTGAGGATACGCAGTATTTT; length: 17; D: TRBD2; J: TRBJ2-3; V: TRBV20-1; size: many
CDR3: CASSALYNEQFF; DNA: TGTGCCAGCAGCGCGCTCTACAATGAGCAGTTCTTC; length: 12; D: .; J: TRBJ2-1; V: TRBV9; size: many
CDR3: CASSRSGAPGTDTQYF; DNA: TGTGCCAGCAGCCGGAGCGGGGCTCCTGGCACAGATACGCAGTATTTT; length: 16; D: TRBD2; J: TRBJ2-3; V: TRBV7-2; size: few
CDR3: CASSLGPVGPSYNEQFF; DNA: TGTGCCAGCAGTTTAGGGCCCGTAGGGCCCTCCTACAATGAGCAGTTCTTC; length: 17; D: .; J: TRBJ2-1; V: TRBV27; size: .
CDR3: CASSNGWNEQFF; DNA: TGTGCCAGCAGCAATGGTTGGAATGAGCAGTTCTTC; length: 12; D: .; J: TRBJ2-1; V: TRBV6-2/TRBV6-3; size: .
CDR3: CSARDLAGDLDTQYF; DNA: TGCAGTGCTAGAGACCTAGCGGGAGATTTAGATACGCAGTATTTT; length: 15; D: TRBD2; J: TRBJ2-3; V: TRBV20-1; size: medium-sized
CDR3: CASSLGRGSMSYTF; DNA: TGCGCCAGCAGCTTGGGACGGGGGTCTATGAGCTACACCTTC; length: 14; D: .; J: TRBJ1-2; V: TRBV5-1; size: .
CDR3: CASRVAGGASTEAFF; DNA: TGTGCCAGCAGGGTAGCAGGGGGCGCGTCTACTGAAGCTTTCTTT; length: 15; D: TRBD1; J: TRBJ1-1; V: TRBV7-8; size: .
CDR3: CASSPSPGLAAYEQYF; DNA: TGTGCCAGCAGCCCCTCCCCGGGACTAGCGGCCTACGAGCAGTACTTC; length: 16; D: TRBD2; J: TRBJ2-7; V: TRBV7-2; size: .
CDR3: CARSGTGTPYNEQFF; DNA: TGTGCCAGAAGCGGGACCGGGACACCCTACAATGAGCAGTTCTTC; length: 15; D: .; J: TRBJ2-1; V: TRBV5-3; size: .
CDR3: CASSANTGGTYEQYF; DNA: TGTGCCAGCAGCGCAAATACGGGGGGGACCTACGAGCAGTACTTC; length: 15; D: TRBD2; J: TRBJ2-7; V: TRBV7-9; size: .
CDR3: CASSPRTQIAEQYF; DNA: TGTGCCAGCAGCCCACGGACCCAAATTGCCGAGCAGTACTTC; length: 14; D: .; J: TRBJ2-7; V: TRBV7-3; size: many
CDR3: CSAREGTQPQHF; DNA: TGCAGTGCTCGGGAGGGAACTCAGCCCCAGCATTTT; length: 12; D: .; J: TRBJ1-5; V: TRBV20-1; size: few
CDR3: CASSPTGLRNTEAFF; DNA: TGTGCCAGCTCACCAACGGGTCTCCGGAACACTGAAGCTTTCTTT; length: 15; D: .; J: TRBJ1-1; V: TRBV18; size: .
CDR3: CASSLRDIRRALHF; DNA: TGTGCCAGCAGCTTGAGGGACATCCGTCGGGCCCTCCACTTT; length: 14; D: .; J: TRBJ1-6; V: TRBV5-6; size: many
CDR3: CSATGIENTEAFF; DNA: TGCAGCGCGACAGGCATCGAGAACACTGAAGCTTTCTTT; length: 13; D: .; J: TRBJ1-1; V: TRBV29-1; size: many
CDR3: CSVALDSVHEQYF; DNA: TGCAGCGTCGCGTTGGACAGTGTCCACGAGCAGTACTTC; length: 13; D: .; J: TRBJ2-7; V: TRBV29-1; size: .
CDR3: CASSLLPQPSYNEQFF; DNA: TGCGCCAGCAGCTTACTACCTCAACCCTCCTACAATGAGCAGTTCTTC; length: 16; D: .; J: TRBJ2-1; V: TRBV5-1; size: .
CDR3: CAIRTTGSNEDTQYF; DNA: TGTGCCATCAGGACGACAGGCTCTAATGAAGATACGCAGTATTTT; length: 15; D: .; J: TRBJ2-3; V: TRBV10-3; size: .
CDR3: CASSFGGPNYEQYF; DNA: TGTGCCAGTAGCTTCGGCGGACCTAACTACGAGCAGTACTTC; length: 14; D: .; J: TRBJ2-7; V: TRBV19; size: few
CDR3: CSAEGGGGGKTQYF; DNA: TGCAGTGCTGAAGGAGGGGGTGGGGGAAAGACCCAGTACTTC; length: 14; D: .; J: TRBJ2-5; V: TRBV20-1; size: .
CDR3: CAISEKTDTQYF; DNA: TGTGCCATCAGTGAGAAAACAGATACGCAGTATTTT; length: 12; D: .; J: TRBJ2-3; V: TRBV10-3; size: .
CDR3: CASSISGQYQETQYF; DNA: TGTGCCAGTAGTATCTCGGGACAGTACCAAGAGACCCAGTACTTC; length: 15; D: TRBD1; J: TRBJ2-5; V: TRBV19; size: few
CDR3: CSVEKDRAEAFF; DNA: TGCAGCGTTGAAAAAGACAGGGCTGAAGCTTTCTTT; length: 12; D: TRBD1; J: TRBJ1-1; V: TRBV29-1; size: .
CDR3: CASTLSAGPGETQYF; DNA: TGTGCCAGCACCCTATCCGCGGGGCCCGGGGAGACCCAGTACTTC; length: 15; D: .; J: TRBJ2-5; V: TRBV12-3/TRBV12-4; size: many
CDR3: CSVDLYNGGPESYNEQFF; DNA: TGCAGTGTGGACCTTTACAACGGGGGGCCGGAATCCTACAATGAGCAGTTCTTC; length: 18; D: .; J: TRBJ2-1; V: TRBV20-1; size: few
CDR3: CSAEKRTGWIEAFF; DNA: TGCAGTGCTGAGAAGAGGACAGGGTGGATTGAAGCTTTCTTT; length: 14; D: TRBD1; J: TRBJ1-1; V: TRBV20-1; size: few
CDR3: CASSRTGIGEAFF; DNA: TGTGCCAGCAGCAGGACAGGGATTGGTGAAGCTTTCTTT; length: 13; D: TRBD1; J: TRBJ1-1; V: TRBV5-5; size: .
CDR3: CSVALGGGGEQFF; DNA: TGCAGCGTTGCGTTGGGCGGGGGAGGTGAGCAGTTCTTC; length: 13; D: TRBD2; J: TRBJ2-1; V: TRBV29-1; size: many
CDR3: CSATGTGGAGLPNEQFF; DNA: TGCAGTGCCACCGGGACAGGGGGCGCTGGACTACCCAATGAGCAGTTCTTC; length: 17; D: TRBD1; J: TRBJ2-1; V: TRBV20-1; size: few
CDR3: CASSQGTVVMGTDTQYF; DNA: TGCGCCAGCAGCCAGGGGACAGTAGTGATGGGCACAGATACGCAGTATTTT; length: 17; D: TRBD1; J: TRBJ2-3; V: TRBV5-1; size: few
CDR3: CASSEWGVPNTEAFF; DNA: TGTGCCAGCAGTGAATGGGGGGTCCCGAACACTGAAGCTTTCTTT; length: 15; D: .; J: TRBJ1-1; V: TRBV6-1; size: many
CDR3: CASSESGETSSYNEQFF; DNA: TGTGCCAGCAGTGAGAGCGGGGAGACGAGCTCCTACAATGAGCAGTTCTTC; length: 17; D: TRBD2; J: TRBJ2-1; V: TRBV6-4; size: .
CDR3: CAISEGWREAIQYF; DNA: TGTGCCATCAGTGAAGGGTGGCGGGAGGCCATTCAGTACTTC; length: 14; D: TRBD2; J: TRBJ2-4; V: TRBV10-3; size: few
CDR3: CAIGSSQGDIQYF; DNA: TGTGCCATCGGTTCATCACAGGGGGACATTCAGTACTTC; length: 13; D: TRBD1; J: TRBJ2-4; V: TRBV10-3; size: many
CDR3: CASSLSIQINEQYF; DNA: TGTGCCAGCAGTTTATCGATACAGATAAACGAGCAGTACTTC; length: 14; D: .; J: TRBJ2-7; V: TRBV27; size: few
CDR3: CASSSPSLAGVYNEQFF; DNA: TGTGCCAGCAGTTCCCCCTCACTAGCGGGAGTTTACAATGAGCAGTTCTTC; length: 17; D: TRBD2; J: TRBJ2-1; V: TRBV27; size: few
CDR3: CASSWSGSNNEQFF; DNA: TGCGCCAGCAGCTGGAGCGGATCCAACAATGAGCAGTTCTTC; length: 14; D: .; J: TRBJ2-1; V: TRBV5-1; size: many
CDR3: CASSEQAEQYF; DNA: TGTGCCAGCAGTGAACAGGCCGAGCAGTACTTC; length: 11; D: .; J: TRBJ2-7; V: TRBV2; size: .
CDR3: CASSRGLAETDTQYF; DNA: TGCGCCAGCAGCCGGGGACTAGCGGAAACAGATACGCAGTATTTT; length: 15; D: TRBD2; J: TRBJ2-3; V: TRBV4-1; size: few
CDR3: CSALRDSPNTGELFF; DNA: TGCAGTGCCCTGAGGGACAGTCCGAACACCGGGGAGCTGTTTTTT; length: 15; D: TRBD1; J: TRBJ2-2; V: TRBV20-1; size: .
CDR3: CASSLAPQAYEQYF; DNA: TGCGCCAGCAGCTTGGCCCCACAGGCCTACGAGCAGTACTTC; length: 14; D: .; J: TRBJ2-7; V: TRBV5-1; size: few
CDR3: CASSPPGPLETQYF; DNA: TGTGCCAGCAGTCCGCCGGGACCCTTAGAGACCCAGTACTTC; length: 14; D: .; J: TRBJ2-5; V: TRBV28; size: .
CDR3: CASSLVGRNTEAFF; DNA: TGTGCCAGCAGCTTAGTAGGCAGGAACACTGAAGCTTTCTTT; length: 14; D: .; J: TRBJ1-1; V: TRBV5-1; size: many
CDR3: CASSQAGRNLFQETQYF; DNA: TGTGCCAGCAGCCAAGCAGGGAGGAATTTATTCCAAGAGACCCAGTACTTC; length: 17; D: .; J: TRBJ2-5; V: TRBV3-1; size: many
CDR3: CASSLGRYEAFF; DNA: TGTGCCAGCAGTTTAGGGCGGTATGAAGCTTTCTTT; length: 12; D: .; J: TRBJ1-1; V: TRBV12-3/TRBV12-4; size: many